Listed below are T cell receptor beta chains from one sample, sequenced in a study of identical twins. One entry per CDR3 protein, called by TCRdb with MiXCR from the 5' RACE reads. The top ten hold about 4.5% of the sample, which has roughly 750,000 distinct CDR3 sequences, about 20% seen once. These same records also appear under a second study, on T cells expressing NK-cell markers.

Sequences were obtained from PBMCs. These receptors all stem from a young woman in good health. Each CDR3 is given with its conserved first and last residue. Each record gives: clone size, J gene, CDR3 length, V gene, D gene, CDR3 DNA, CDR3 protein. D genes are given only for firm matches. Only part of the rows carry a size: once, few, many, or a class if the clone is expanded.

size: few; J: TRBJ2-7; length: 15; V: TRBV20-1; D: NA; DNA: TGCAGTGCTAGAGACCCTTACGGGAGCTCCTACGAGCAGTACTTC; CDR3: CSARDPYGSSYEQYF
size: NA; J: TRBJ2-1; length: 19; V: TRBV4-3; D: TRBD2; DNA: TGCGCCAGCAGCCCCCAGGATCTGGCCTCTAGCGGCTCCTACAATGAGCAGTTCTTC; CDR3: CASSPQDLASSGSYNEQFF
size: NA; J: TRBJ1-1; length: 14; V: TRBV4-1; D: NA; DNA: TGCGCCAGCAGCCAAGCTGGCTCGAACACTGAAGCTTTCTTT; CDR3: CASSQAGSNTEAFF
size: few; J: TRBJ2-1; length: 15; V: TRBV30; D: TRBD2; DNA: TGTGCCTGGAGTGTTCTCGGAATAGCGGGAAATGAGCAGTTCTTC; CDR3: CAWSVLGIAGNEQFF
size: NA; J: TRBJ2-1; length: 16; V: TRBV25-1; D: NA; DNA: TGTGCCAGCAGAGATGGGGAGAACGGAACTTACAATGAGCAGTTCTTC; CDR3: CASRDGENGTYNEQFF
size: few; J: TRBJ2-1; length: 12; V: TRBV6-5; D: NA; DNA: TGTGCCAGCAGTGCCTGGGACAATGAGCAGTTCTTC; CDR3: CASSAWDNEQFF
size: many; J: TRBJ1-5; length: 16; V: TRBV11-2; D: NA; DNA: TGTGCCAGCAGCCTGGGGAGCACAAGTAGCAATCAGCCCCAGCATTTT; CDR3: CASSLGSTSSNQPQHF
size: NA; J: TRBJ2-2; length: 15; V: TRBV7-2; D: NA; DNA: TGTGCCAGCAGCTTACCCTTGACGTTCACCGGGGAGCTGTTTTTT; CDR3: CASSLPLTFTGELFF
size: NA; J: TRBJ2-1; length: 13; V: TRBV4-3; D: NA; DNA: TGCGCCAGCAGCCAAGAGGCCCACAATGAGCAGTTCTTC; CDR3: CASSQEAHNEQFF
size: few; J: TRBJ2-3; length: 14; V: TRBV5-1; D: TRBD2; DNA: TGCGCCAGCACCCCGACTAGCGGCACAGATACGCAGTATTTT; CDR3: CASTPTSGTDTQYF
size: few; J: TRBJ2-3; length: 11; V: TRBV12-3/TRBV12-4; D: NA; DNA: TGTGCCAGCAGTTCGACTCCCGCACAGTATTTT; CDR3: CASSSTPAQYF
size: few; J: TRBJ1-2; length: 14; V: TRBV5-1; D: NA; DNA: TGCGCCAGCAGCCCCGGTGGACCGAGGGGTGGCTACACCTTC; CDR3: CASSPGGPRGGYTF
size: NA; J: TRBJ2-5; length: 14; V: TRBV12-3/TRBV12-4; D: NA; DNA: TGTGCCAGCAGTTTTGGCCTCCTTCGAGAGACCCAGTACTTC; CDR3: CASSFGLLRETQYF
size: many; J: TRBJ2-3; length: 15; V: TRBV20-1; D: TRBD2; DNA: TGCAGTGCTATAGAAGCGGGGGTGAGCACAGATACGCAGTATTTT; CDR3: CSAIEAGVSTDTQYF
size: few; J: TRBJ1-2; length: 14; V: TRBV12-3/TRBV12-4; D: NA; DNA: TGTGCCAGCAGTTTAGACAGGATATTTTGGGGCTACACCTTC; CDR3: CASSLDRIFWGYTF
size: NA; J: TRBJ1-2; length: 14; V: TRBV12-3/TRBV12-4; D: NA; DNA: TGTGCCAGCAGTTTAGCCGGAGCTACCTATGGCTACACCTTC; CDR3: CASSLAGATYGYTF
size: NA; J: TRBJ2-1; length: 12; V: TRBV15; D: NA; DNA: TGTGCCACCAGCGTCCGGGCCGGTGGTGTGTTCTTC; CDR3: CATSVRAGGVFF
size: NA; J: TRBJ2-1; length: 15; V: TRBV12-3/TRBV12-4; D: NA; DNA: TGTGCCAGCAGTCCCCGAGCGCTGTGGTACAATGAGCAGTTCTTC; CDR3: CASSPRALWYNEQFF
size: few; J: TRBJ2-5; length: 15; V: TRBV29-1; D: NA; DNA: TGCAGCGTTGAAGATGTTGGGGGCTGGGGTGAGACCCAGTACTTC; CDR3: CSVEDVGGWGETQYF
size: NA; J: TRBJ1-1; length: 15; V: TRBV29-1; D: NA; DNA: TGCAGCGTTGAAGGATACCAGCGCCGGGGGACTGAAGCTTTCTTT; CDR3: CSVEGYQRRGTEAFF
size: NA; J: TRBJ2-1; length: 14; V: TRBV12-5; D: NA; DNA: TGTGCTAGTGCCCAGGGCGGGGTGAGCAATGAGCAGTTCTTC; CDR3: CASAQGGVSNEQFF
size: few; J: TRBJ2-5; length: 14; V: TRBV12-3/TRBV12-4; D: NA; DNA: TGTGCCAGCAGTTTAGCGGGGGAGGAAGAGACCCAGTACTTC; CDR3: CASSLAGEEETQYF
size: few; J: TRBJ2-5; length: 13; V: TRBV5-1; D: NA; DNA: TGCGCCAGCAGCCTCCTGAGCTTGGAGACCCAGTACTTC; CDR3: CASSLLSLETQYF
size: many; J: TRBJ2-1; length: 17; V: TRBV4-3; D: TRBD2; DNA: TGCGCCAGCAGCCAAATCTACAGCGGGAGGGCCTACAATGAGCAGTTCTTC; CDR3: CASSQIYSGRAYNEQFF
size: NA; J: TRBJ2-1; length: 15; V: TRBV25-1; D: TRBD2; DNA: TGTGCCAGCACCGAAGCGGGAGAGTGGGTCAATGAGCAGTTCTTC; CDR3: CASTEAGEWVNEQFF
size: NA; J: TRBJ2-7; length: 15; V: TRBV20-1; D: NA; DNA: TGCAGTGCTACCCCTTCTTCCGGGCCTAGCTACGAGCAGTACTTC; CDR3: CSATPSSGPSYEQYF
size: NA; J: TRBJ2-1; length: 16; V: TRBV4-2; D: NA; DNA: TGTGCCAGCAGCCAAGATCGGCGGGGAGACTACAATGAGCAGTTCTTC; CDR3: CASSQDRRGDYNEQFF
size: NA; J: TRBJ2-3; length: 15; V: TRBV20-1; D: TRBD1; DNA: TGCAGTGCACAGACAGGGGGCCCGAAGACAGATACGCAGTATTTT; CDR3: CSAQTGGPKTDTQYF
size: few; J: TRBJ2-5; length: 16; V: TRBV20-1; D: NA; DNA: TGCAGTGCTAGAGGGGGGGCGCGGGGGAGGCAAGAGACCCAGTACTTC; CDR3: CSARGGARGRQETQYF
size: NA; J: TRBJ2-7; length: 12; V: TRBV5-1; D: NA; DNA: TGCGCCAGCAGCACGCAGGGATTCGAGCAGTACTTC; CDR3: CASSTQGFEQYF
size: NA; J: TRBJ1-5; length: 13; V: TRBV10-3; D: TRBD1; DNA: TGTGCCGTCCGGGACAGGGACAATCAGCCCCAGCATTTT; CDR3: CAVRDRDNQPQHF
size: NA; J: TRBJ2-3; length: 14; V: TRBV25-1; D: NA; DNA: TGTGCCAGCGCCGGCCTGGGAAGCACAGATACGCAGTATTTT; CDR3: CASAGLGSTDTQYF
size: few; J: TRBJ2-2; length: 13; V: TRBV2; D: NA; DNA: TGTGCCAGCTGGTTCCCCGGCACCGGGGAGCTGTTTTTT; CDR3: CASWFPGTGELFF
size: few; J: TRBJ2-1; length: 14; V: TRBV12-3/TRBV12-4; D: NA; DNA: TGTGCCAGCAGTTTATTAACGGACTACAATGAGCAGTTCTTC; CDR3: CASSLLTDYNEQFF
size: NA; J: TRBJ2-1; length: 15; V: TRBV6-5; D: TRBD1; DNA: TGTGCCAGCAGTTACCCACAGGGGAACTACAATGAGCAGTTCTTC; CDR3: CASSYPQGNYNEQFF
size: many; J: TRBJ2-1; length: 12; V: TRBV10-3; D: NA; DNA: TGTGCCATCAGGACAGGGAGCGGGGAGCAGTTCTTC; CDR3: CAIRTGSGEQFF
size: NA; J: TRBJ1-1; length: 12; V: TRBV5-1; D: NA; DNA: TGCGCCAGCAGCTTGGACAGGGTGTTGGCTTTCTTT; CDR3: CASSLDRVLAFF
size: NA; J: TRBJ1-2; length: 12; V: TRBV6-1; D: TRBD1; DNA: TGTGCCAGCGAAGGACAGGGGCGCGGCTACACCTTC; CDR3: CASEGQGRGYTF
size: NA; J: TRBJ2-7; length: 13; V: TRBV7-8; D: NA; DNA: TGTGCCAGCCGCTTTCAGGGACGGGACGAGCAGTACTTC; CDR3: CASRFQGRDEQYF
size: NA; J: TRBJ2-1; length: 12; V: TRBV29-1; D: TRBD1; DNA: TGCAGCGTTAGGGGACAGAGCAATGAGCAGTTCTTC; CDR3: CSVRGQSNEQFF
size: many; J: TRBJ1-1; length: 12; V: TRBV5-1; D: NA; DNA: TGCGCCAGCAGCTTGTTGAAAGGTGAAGCTTTCTTT; CDR3: CASSLLKGEAFF
size: NA; J: TRBJ2-1; length: 15; V: TRBV20-1; D: NA; DNA: TGCAGTGCCTCCGGTCGCCTGCATAGCGCGGATGAGCAGTTCTTC; CDR3: CSASGRLHSADEQFF
size: NA; J: TRBJ2-1; length: 15; V: TRBV15; D: TRBD2; DNA: TGTGCCACCAGAGGAAGGGCGGGAGAGGGGAATGAGCAGTTCTTC; CDR3: CATRGRAGEGNEQFF
size: few; J: TRBJ2-5; length: 15; V: TRBV29-1; D: TRBD2; DNA: TGCAGCGTTGAAACCCTAGCGGGGGGCCAAGAGACCCAGTACTTC; CDR3: CSVETLAGGQETQYF
size: NA; J: TRBJ1-2; length: 13; V: TRBV6-2/TRBV6-3; D: NA; DNA: TGTGCCAGCAGCCCCGGACCGCTCCATGGCTACACCTTC; CDR3: CASSPGPLHGYTF
size: few; J: TRBJ2-1; length: 16; V: TRBV7-2; D: TRBD1; DNA: TGTGCCAGCAGCCTCGGGACAGGGGGCGCCTACAATGAGCAGTTCTTC; CDR3: CASSLGTGGAYNEQFF
size: once; J: TRBJ2-7; length: 16; V: TRBV7-9; D: TRBD1; DNA: TGTGCCAGCAGCTCAGCTTGGGGACAGGGGGATTTCGAGCAGTACTTC; CDR3: CASSSAWGQGDFEQYF
size: NA; J: TRBJ2-1; length: 12; V: TRBV7-8; D: NA; DNA: TGTGCCAGCAGCGCACTAGGAGATGAGCAGTTCTTC; CDR3: CASSALGDEQFF
size: few; J: TRBJ2-3; length: 15; V: TRBV20-1; D: NA; DNA: TGCAGTGCTAGAGATCAGAGGCTAAGCACAGATACGCAGTATTTT; CDR3: CSARDQRLSTDTQYF